These T cell receptor beta chains were read from a single sample in a study of blood T cell repertoires in COVID-19. TCRdb's table, derived via immunoSEQ multiplex PCR, lists solely in-frame clones and lacks some. The sample consists of around 56,000 clones, around 90% of them appearing once. The specimen sequenced was peripheral blood. The receptors stem from a human donor in a cohort sampled during active COVID-19. The CDR3 runs from the conserved cysteine through the conserved F or W. A D gene is named only where the DNA matches it firmly. Clone size is not always given. Where it is, it says once, few, many or a class for expanded clones.

.,TRBV11-3,.,TRBJ2-3,CASSLGAGNTDTQYF,TGTGCCAGCAGCTTAGGGGCGGGAAACACAGATACGCAGTATTTT
.,TRBV10-3,.,TRBJ1-2,CAISESNSNYGYTF,TGTGCCATCAGTGAGTCGAACAGCAACTATGGCTACACCTTC
.,TRBV7-2,.,TRBJ2-7,CASSLVLARTYEQYF,TGTGCCAGCAGCTTAGTATTGGCAAGAACCTACGAGCAGTACTTC
TRBD1,TRBV19,.,TRBJ1-1,CASSLGRGRVVRNTEAFF,TGTGCCAGTAGTCTGGGCAGGGGGCGGGTTGTTAGGAACACTGAAGCTTTCTTT
TRBD2,TRBV7-2,.,TRBJ2-2,CASSLLLAGGTGELFF,TGTGCCAGCAGCTTATTACTAGCGGGGGGTACCGGGGAGCTGTTTTTT
TRBD1,TRBV7-8,once,TRBJ1-3,CASSLDDRVIGNTIYF,TGTGCCAGCAGCTTAGATGACAGGGTTATTGGAAACACCATATATTTT
.,TRBV30,.,TRBJ1-1,CAWNKQGYTEAFF,TGTGCCTGGAATAAACAGGGCTACACTGAAGCTTTCTTT
TRBD1,TRBV5-6,.,TRBJ2-5,CASSPTGLGETQYF,TGTGCCAGCAGCCCGACAGGGTTGGGCGAGACCCAGTACTTC
TRBD1,TRBV4-1,.,TRBJ1-2,CASSHRQGNGYTF,TGCGCCAGCAGCCATAGACAGGGAAATGGCTACACCTTC
TRBD2,TRBV6-2/TRBV6-3,.,TRBJ2-7,CASSRSGGHEQYF,TGTGCCAGCAGTAGAAGCGGGGGCCACGAGCAGTACTTC
TRBD1,TRBV7-6,.,TRBJ2-1,CASSLATGAGNEQFF,TGTGCCAGCAGCTTAGCGACAGGGGCAGGCAATGAGCAGTTCTTC
.,TRBV10-3,.,TRBJ1-2,CAISGSFLSDYGYTF,TGTGCCATCAGTGGATCATTCCTGTCGGACTATGGCTACACCTTC
TRBD1,TRBV5-4,.,TRBJ2-3,CASSRQGSTDTQYF,TGTGCCAGCAGCCGACAGGGTTCCACAGATACGCAGTATTTT
.,TRBV3-1/TRBV3-2,.,TRBJ2-2,CASSEASRWTGELFF,TGTGCCAGCAGCGAGGCATCAAGGTGGACCGGGGAGCTGTTTTTT
.,TRBV4-3,.,TRBJ1-4,CASSHPGLAEKLFF,TGCGCCAGCAGCCATCCAGGGTTGGCGGAAAAACTGTTTTTT
.,TRBV4-1,once,TRBJ1-2,CASSQDRSRDYGYTF,TGCGCCAGCAGCCAAGATCGAAGCAGGGACTATGGCTACACCTTC
.,TRBV9,.,TRBJ1-6,CASSVNSYNSPLHF,TGTGCCAGCAGCGTTAACTCCTATAATTCACCCCTCCACTTT
TRBD1,TRBV10-2,.,TRBJ1-6,CASSVDRELSPLHF,TGCGCCAGCAGTGTGGACAGGGAACTCTCACCCCTCCACTTT
.,TRBV11-2,few,TRBJ2-7,CASTRSPSYEQYF,TGTGCCAGCACGAGATCACCTTCCTACGAGCAGTACTTC
.,TRBV7-3,few,TRBJ1-1,CASSQQGRDTEAFF,TGTGCCAGCAGCCAGCAGGGCAGGGACACTGAAGCTTTCTTT
.,TRBV7-8,.,TRBJ2-1,CASSLVGVERYNEQFF,TGTGCCAGCAGCTTAGTTGGAGTGGAGCGATACAATGAGCAGTTCTTC
.,TRBV6-5,.,TRBJ1-3,CASRPQGTGNTIYF,TGTGCCAGCAGGCCCCAGGGAACAGGAAACACCATATATTTT
TRBD1,TRBV10-1,.,TRBJ2-2,CASSENRQGPTGELFF,TGCGCCAGCAGTGAGAATCGACAGGGACCCACCGGGGAGCTGTTTTTT
TRBD2,TRBV30,.,TRBJ2-5,CAWSGLAAGTQYF,TGTGCCTGGAGTGGGCTAGCGGCAGGGACCCAGTACTTC
.,TRBV9,.,TRBJ2-5,CASSVAGEQETQYF,TGTGCCAGCAGCGTAGCAGGGGAGCAAGAGACCCAGTACTTC
TRBD1,TRBV5-6,.,TRBJ2-3,CASSSKFSGTGTTDTQYF,TGTGCCAGCAGCTCCAAATTTTCCGGGACAGGGACCACAGATACGCAGTATTTT
TRBD1,TRBV5-1,.,TRBJ1-2,CASSEGTGYGGYTF,TGCGCCAGCAGCGAGGGGACAGGATATGGGGGCTACACCTTC
.,TRBV6-5,.,TRBJ1-1,CASSYGAGSAEAFF,TGTGCCAGCAGTTACGGGGCTGGCTCCGCTGAAGCTTTCTTT
.,TRBV27,.,TRBJ2-6,CASLPPYVQTYDSGANVLTF,TGTGCCAGCCTACCGCCATATGTACAGACCTATGACTCTGGGGCCAACGTCCTGACTTTC
.,TRBV10-3,.,TRBJ2-3,CAISDPVGGGDTQYF,TGTGCCATCAGTGACCCCGTCGGGGGTGGAGATACGCAGTATTTT
TRBD1,TRBV25-1,.,TRBJ1-2,CASSGSGGTYGYTF,TGTGCCAGTAGTGGGTCAGGGGGGACCTATGGCTACACCTTC
TRBD2,TRBV5-1,.,TRBJ2-7,CASSLAKLAVSSYEQYF,TGCGCCAGCAGCTTGGCCAAGCTAGCGGTGAGCTCCTACGAGCAGTACTTC
TRBD1,TRBV7-2,.,TRBJ1-1,CASSFARGDTEAFF,TGTGCCAGCAGCTTTGCCAGGGGGGACACTGAAGCTTTCTTT
TRBD2,TRBV9,.,TRBJ2-3,CASSLPSGGDRTDTQYF,TGTGCCAGCAGCCTCCCTAGCGGGGGGGACCGCACAGATACGCAGTATTTT
.,TRBV6-5,.,TRBJ2-7,CASSYLYEQYF,TGTGCCAGCAGTTACCTCTACGAGCAGTACTTC
TRBD1,TRBV29-1,.,TRBJ1-6,CSVRQGANSPLHF,TGCAGCGTTCGACAGGGGGCCAATTCACCCCTCCACTTT
.,TRBV7-2,.,TRBJ1-1,CASSSDSYTEAFF,TGTGCCAGCAGCTCGGACTCTTACACTGAAGCTTTCTTT